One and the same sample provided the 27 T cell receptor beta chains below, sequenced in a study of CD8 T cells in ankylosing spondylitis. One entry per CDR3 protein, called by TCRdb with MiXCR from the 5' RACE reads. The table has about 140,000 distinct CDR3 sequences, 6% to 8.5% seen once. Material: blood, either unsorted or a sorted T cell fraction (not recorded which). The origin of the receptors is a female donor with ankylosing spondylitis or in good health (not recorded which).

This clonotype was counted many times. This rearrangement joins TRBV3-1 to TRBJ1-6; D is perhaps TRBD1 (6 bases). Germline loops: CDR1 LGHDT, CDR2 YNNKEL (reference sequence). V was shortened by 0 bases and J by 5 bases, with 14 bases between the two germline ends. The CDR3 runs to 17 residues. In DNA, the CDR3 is TGTGCCAGCAGCCAAGACCAGCTGGGGGCAGATAATTCACCCCTCCACTTT. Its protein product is CASSQDQLGADNSPLHF.

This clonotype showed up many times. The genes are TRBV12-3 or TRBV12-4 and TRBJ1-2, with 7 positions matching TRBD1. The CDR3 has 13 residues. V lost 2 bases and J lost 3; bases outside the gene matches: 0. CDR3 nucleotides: TGTGCCAGCAGTTTAACAGGGGACTATGGCTACACCTTC. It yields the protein CASSLTGDYGYTF.

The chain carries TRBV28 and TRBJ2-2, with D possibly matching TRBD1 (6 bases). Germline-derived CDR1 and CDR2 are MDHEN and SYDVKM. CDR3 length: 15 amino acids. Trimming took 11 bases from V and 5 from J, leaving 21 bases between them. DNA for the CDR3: TGTGCCTCCCAATTAGGGGGTGCCGGAACCGGGGAGCTGTTTTTT. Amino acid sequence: CASQLGGAGTGELFF.

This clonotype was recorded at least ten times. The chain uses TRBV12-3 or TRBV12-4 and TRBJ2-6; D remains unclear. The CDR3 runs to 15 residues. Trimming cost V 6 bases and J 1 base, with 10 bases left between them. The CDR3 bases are TGTGCCAGCAGCCCGGACGTGTCTGGGGCCAACGTCCTGACTTTC. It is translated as CASSPDVSGANVLTF.

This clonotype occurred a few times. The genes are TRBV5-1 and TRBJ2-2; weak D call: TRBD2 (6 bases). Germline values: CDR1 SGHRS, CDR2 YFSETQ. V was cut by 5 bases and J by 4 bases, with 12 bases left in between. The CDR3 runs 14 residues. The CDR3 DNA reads TGCGCCAGCAGGTCGGAGGGTAGCACCGGGGAGCTGTTTTTT. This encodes CASRSEGSTGELFF.

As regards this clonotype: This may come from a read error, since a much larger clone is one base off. The CDR3 reads CASSLFGRANTETFF. CDR3 nucleotides: TGTGCCAGCAGCTTATTTGGGAGGGCCAACACTGAAACTTTCTTT. The V gene is TRBV11-2, the J gene TRBJ1-1, with D hard to call. The CDR3 covers 15 residues. Germline CDR1 SGHAT, CDR2 FQNNGV.

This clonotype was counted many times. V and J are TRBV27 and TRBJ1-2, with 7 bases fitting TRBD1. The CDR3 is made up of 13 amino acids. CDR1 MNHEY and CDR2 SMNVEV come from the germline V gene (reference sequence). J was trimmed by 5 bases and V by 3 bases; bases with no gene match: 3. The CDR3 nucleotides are TGTGCCAGCAGTTTCGCCAGGGGGTATGGCTACACCTTC. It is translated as CASSFARGYGYTF.

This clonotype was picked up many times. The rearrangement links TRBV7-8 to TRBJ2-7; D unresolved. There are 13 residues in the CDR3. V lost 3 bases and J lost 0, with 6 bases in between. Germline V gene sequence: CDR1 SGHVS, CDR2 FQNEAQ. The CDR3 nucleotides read TGTGCCAGCAGCTTTTCTCTCTCCTACGAGCAGTACTTC. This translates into CASSFSLSYEQYF.

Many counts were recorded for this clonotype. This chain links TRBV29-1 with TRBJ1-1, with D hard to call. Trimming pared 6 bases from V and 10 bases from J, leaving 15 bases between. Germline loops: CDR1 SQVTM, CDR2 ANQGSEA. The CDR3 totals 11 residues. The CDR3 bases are TGCAGCGTCTTTGATCTTCTTGGAGCTTTCTTT. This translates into CSVFDLLGAFF.

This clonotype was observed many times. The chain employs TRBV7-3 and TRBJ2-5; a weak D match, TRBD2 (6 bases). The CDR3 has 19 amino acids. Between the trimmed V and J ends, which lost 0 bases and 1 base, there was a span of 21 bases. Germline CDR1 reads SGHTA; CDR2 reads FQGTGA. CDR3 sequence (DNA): TGTGCCAGCAGCTTAACGGGGACTGCTCCTGACCCATTCCAAGAGACCCAGTACTTC. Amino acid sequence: CASSLTGTAPDPFQETQYF.

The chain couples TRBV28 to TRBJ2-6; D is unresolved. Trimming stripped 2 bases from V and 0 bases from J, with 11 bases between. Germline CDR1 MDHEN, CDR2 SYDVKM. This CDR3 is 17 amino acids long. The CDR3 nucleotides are TGTGCCAGCAGTTTACCAGGCTCTAGCTCTGGGGCCAACGTCCTGACTTTC. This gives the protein CASSLPGSSSGANVLTF. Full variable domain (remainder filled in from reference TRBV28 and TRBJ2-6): DVKVTQSSRYLVKRTGEKVFLECVQDMDHENMFWYRQDPGLGLRLIYFSYDVKMKEKGDIPEGYSVSREKKERFSLILESASTNQTSMYLCASSLPGSSSGANVLTFGAGSRLTVL.

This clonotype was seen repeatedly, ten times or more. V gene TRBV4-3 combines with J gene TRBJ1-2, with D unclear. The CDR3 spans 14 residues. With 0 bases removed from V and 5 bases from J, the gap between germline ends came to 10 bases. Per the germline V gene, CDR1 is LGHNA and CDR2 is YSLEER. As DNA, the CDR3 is TGCGCCAGCAGCCAAGATGGCAGCCCGTATGGCTACACCTTC. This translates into CASSQDGSPYGYTF.

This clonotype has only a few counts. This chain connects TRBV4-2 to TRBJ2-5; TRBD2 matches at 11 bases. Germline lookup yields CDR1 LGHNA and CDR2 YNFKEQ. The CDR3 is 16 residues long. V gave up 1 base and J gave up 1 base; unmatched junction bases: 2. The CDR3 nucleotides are TGTGCCAGCAGCCAAGGGACTAGCGGGTTCCAAGAGACCCAGTACTTC. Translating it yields CASSQGTSGFQETQYF.

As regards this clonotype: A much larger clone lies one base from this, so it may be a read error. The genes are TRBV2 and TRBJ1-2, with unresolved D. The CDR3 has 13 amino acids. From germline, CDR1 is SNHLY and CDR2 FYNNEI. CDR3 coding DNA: TGTGCCAACAGTGAGGGATCTGACTATGGCTACACCTTC. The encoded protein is CANSEGSDYGYTF.

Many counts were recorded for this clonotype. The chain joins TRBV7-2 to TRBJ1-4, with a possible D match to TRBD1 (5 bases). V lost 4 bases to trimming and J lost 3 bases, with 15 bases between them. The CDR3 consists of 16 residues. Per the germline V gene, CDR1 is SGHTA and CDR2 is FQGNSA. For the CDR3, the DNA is TGTGCCAGCAGCTCAAGAATGACAGCTTCTAATGAAAAACTGTTTTTT. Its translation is CASSSRMTASNEKLFF.

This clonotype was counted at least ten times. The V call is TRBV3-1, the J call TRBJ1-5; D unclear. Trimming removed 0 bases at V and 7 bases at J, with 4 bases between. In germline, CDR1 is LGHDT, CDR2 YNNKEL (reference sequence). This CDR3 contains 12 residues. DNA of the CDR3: TGTGCCAGCAGCCAAGATGGGCAGCCCCAGCATTTT. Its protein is CASSQDGQPQHF.

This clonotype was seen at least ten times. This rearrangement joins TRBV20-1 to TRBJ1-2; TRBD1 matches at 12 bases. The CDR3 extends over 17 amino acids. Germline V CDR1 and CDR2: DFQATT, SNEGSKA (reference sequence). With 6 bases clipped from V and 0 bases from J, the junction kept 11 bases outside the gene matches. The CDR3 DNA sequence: TGCAGTGCCAGGTGGGACAGGGGGCGCGGAGCTAACTATGGCTACACCTTC. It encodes CSARWDRGRGANYGYTF.

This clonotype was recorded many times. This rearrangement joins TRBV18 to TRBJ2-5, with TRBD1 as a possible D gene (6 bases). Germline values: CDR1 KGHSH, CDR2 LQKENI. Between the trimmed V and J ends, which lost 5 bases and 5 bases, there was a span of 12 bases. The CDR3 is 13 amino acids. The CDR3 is CASSSQGKETQYF. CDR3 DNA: TGTGCCAGCTCATCACAGGGAAAGGAGACCCAGTACTTC.

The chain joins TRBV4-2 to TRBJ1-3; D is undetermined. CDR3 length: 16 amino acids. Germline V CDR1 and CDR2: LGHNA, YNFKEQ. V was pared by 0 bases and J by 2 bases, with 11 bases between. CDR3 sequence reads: CASSQETQHPGNTIYF. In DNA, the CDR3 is TGTGCCAGCAGCCAAGAGACCCAACATCCTGGAAACACCATATATTTT.

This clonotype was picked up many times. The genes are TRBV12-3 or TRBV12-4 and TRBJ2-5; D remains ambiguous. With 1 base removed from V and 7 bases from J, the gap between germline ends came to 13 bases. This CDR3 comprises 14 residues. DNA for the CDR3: TGTGCCAGCAGTTTAGTAGGCAGCACCCGGACCCAGTACTTC. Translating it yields CASSLVGSTRTQYF.

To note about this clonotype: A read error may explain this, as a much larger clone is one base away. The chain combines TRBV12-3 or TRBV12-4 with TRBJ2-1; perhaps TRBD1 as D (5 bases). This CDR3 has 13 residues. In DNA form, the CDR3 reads TGTGCCAGCTGGCTTGACAGCTACAATGGGCAGTTCTTC. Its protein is CASWLDSYNGQFF.

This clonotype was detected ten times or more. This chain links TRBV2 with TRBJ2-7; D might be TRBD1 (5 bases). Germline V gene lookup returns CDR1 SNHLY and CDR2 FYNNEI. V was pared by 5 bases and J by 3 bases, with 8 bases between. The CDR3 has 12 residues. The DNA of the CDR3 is TGTGCCAGCAGTTCAGGGAACTACGAGCAGTACTTC. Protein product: CASSSGNYEQYF.

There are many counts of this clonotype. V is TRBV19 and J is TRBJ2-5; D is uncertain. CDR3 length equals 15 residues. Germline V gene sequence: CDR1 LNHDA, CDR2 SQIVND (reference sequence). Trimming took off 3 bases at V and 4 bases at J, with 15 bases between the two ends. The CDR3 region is CASSMRQAVTETQYF. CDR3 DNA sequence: TGTGCCAGTAGTATGCGGCAGGCCGTCACAGAGACCCAGTACTTC. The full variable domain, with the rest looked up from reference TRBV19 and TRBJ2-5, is DGGITQSPKYLFRKEGQNVTLSCEQNLNHDAMYWYRQDPGQGLRLIYYSQIVNDFQKGDIAEGYSVSREKKESFPLTVTSAQKNPTAFYLCASSMRQAVTETQYFGPGTRLLVL.

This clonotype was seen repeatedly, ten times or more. CDR3 protein: CASSSGGSQETQYF. The CDR3 DNA reads TGTGCCAGCAGCTCAGGGGGTTCCCAAGAGACCCAGTACTTC. The V call is TRBV11-2, the J call TRBJ2-5; TRBD1 aligns across 7 bases. This CDR3 spans 14 amino acids. Germline V gives CDR1 SGHAT, CDR2 FQNNGV. V lost 4 bases and J lost 1; bases outside the gene matches: 3.

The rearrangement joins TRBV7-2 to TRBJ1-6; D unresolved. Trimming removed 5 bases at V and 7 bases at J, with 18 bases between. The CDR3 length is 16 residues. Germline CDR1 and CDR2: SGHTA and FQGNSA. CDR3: CASSDYRVAINSPLHF. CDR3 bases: TGTGCCAGCAGCGACTACCGGGTAGCCATAAATTCACCCCTCCACTTT.

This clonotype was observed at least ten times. This CDR3 is CASSRGIPEGAFF. Written as DNA, the CDR3 is TGTGCCAGCAGTCGGGGTATTCCCGAGGGGGCTTTCTTT. The rearrangement uses TRBV12-3 or TRBV12-4 and TRBJ1-1, with D possibly being TRBD1 (5 bases). V lost 5 bases, J lost 11 bases, and 18 bases lay in between. The CDR3 runs 13 residues.

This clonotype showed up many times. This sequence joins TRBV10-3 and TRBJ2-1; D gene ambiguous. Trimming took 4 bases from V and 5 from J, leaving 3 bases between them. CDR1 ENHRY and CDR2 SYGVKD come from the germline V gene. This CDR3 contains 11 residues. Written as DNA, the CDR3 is TGTGCCATCAGTGTTAACAATGAGCAGTTCTTC. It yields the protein CAISVNNEQFF.